This T cell receptor beta chain was sequenced during a study of blood T cell repertoires in COVID-19. Libraries were prepared by immunoSEQ multiplex PCR; TCRdb keeps only in-frame clonotypes and omits some of them. In the table there are roughly 200,000 clones, approximately 86% of which are singletons. What was sequenced was peripheral blood. The sequence came from a man in his 60s with acute or convalescent COVID-19.

The DNA for the CDR3 is TGCGCCAGCAGTGACGGGGGATCCAAAAACATTCAGTACTTC. This codes for CASSDGGSKNIQYF. V usage is TRBV10-1 and J usage is TRBJ2-4; weak D call: TRBD2 (6 bases). Trimming took 3 bases from V and 2 from J, leaving 8 bases between them. CDR1 is WNHNN, CDR2 SYGVQD, per germline (reference sequence). The CDR3 has 14 amino acids.